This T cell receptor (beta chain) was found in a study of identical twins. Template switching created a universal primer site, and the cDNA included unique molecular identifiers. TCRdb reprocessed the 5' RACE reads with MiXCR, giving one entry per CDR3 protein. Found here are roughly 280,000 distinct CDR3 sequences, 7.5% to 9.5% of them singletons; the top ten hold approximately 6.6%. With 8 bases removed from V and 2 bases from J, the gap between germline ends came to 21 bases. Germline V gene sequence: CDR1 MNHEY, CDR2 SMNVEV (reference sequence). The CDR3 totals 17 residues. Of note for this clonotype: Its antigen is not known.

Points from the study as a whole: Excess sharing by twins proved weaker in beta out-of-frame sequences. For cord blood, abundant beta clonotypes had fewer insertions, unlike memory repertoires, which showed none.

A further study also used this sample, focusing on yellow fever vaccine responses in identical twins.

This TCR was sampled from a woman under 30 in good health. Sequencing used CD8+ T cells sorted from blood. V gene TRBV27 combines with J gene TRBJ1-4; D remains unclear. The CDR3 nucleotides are TGTGCCAGCCGTAGCCACCTACCGGGTGGCACTAATGAAAAACTGTTTTTT. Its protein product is CASRSHLPGGTNEKLFF. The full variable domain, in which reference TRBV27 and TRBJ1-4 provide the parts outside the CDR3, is EAQVTQNPRYLITVTGKKLTVTCSQNMNHEYMSWYRQDPGLGLRQIYYSMNVEVTDKGDVPEGYKVSRKEKRNFPLILESPSPNQTSLYFCASRSHLPGGTNEKLFFGSGTQLSVL.